This T cell receptor (beta chain) comes out of a study of cytomegalovirus exposure and HLA in healthy donors (dated by TCRdb to the late 2010s). Looking at the study overall: An earlier analysis of several hundred of the donors reported 250 to 350 Gb of sequence data and roughly 100 million unique TCR beta sequences from 190 million or so T cells. Of the approximately 400 genotyped donors, less than 90% were placed in the genetic ancestry cluster associated with self-reported Caucasian donors. Genome-wide SNP genotypes for about 65% of the 666 donors were used in a later genetic analysis, which treated that subset as a discovery cohort. All discovery cohort repertoires had been generated on a single sequencing platform. HLA typing covered class I and class II loci at four-digit resolution. A handful of DR-DQ haplotypes were treated as single units for association and clustering because of strong linkage in the cohort. To predict cytomegalovirus infection status, the study brought together high-throughput TCR immunosequencing, statistical association of individual TCRs with disease status, and machine learning. Across approximately 400 genotyped donors of the cohort, an average of approximately 240,000 unique TCR beta nucleotide sequences per donor were sequenced, and around 20% of those sequences were non-productive. The study was designed to test whether signatures of past pathogen exposure could be identified by cataloging public T cell receptors. An earlier analysis of 587 of the donors used high-throughput TCR beta sequencing to judge whether each TCR beta V gene segment behaved as functional or pseudogenic. Donor age, sex, ethnicity and CMV serostatus were compiled alongside the repertoire data. In addition to the first cohort of 500 to 850 subjects, a separate validation cohort of 120 different subjects was used. A later analysis re-examined previously published TCR beta repertoires from 610 or so donors and added high-resolution HLA genotyping to investigate patterns of TCR occurrence. The later analysis used no new phenotypic data to find candidate immune exposures, relying instead on TCR beta sequences and their occurrence across donors. Typing coverage differed by locus: A, B, C, DRB1 and DQB1 were typed in roughly 629-630 donors, DQA1 in 522, DPA1 in 600 to 610, and DPB1 in 400 to 480. Approximately 310 gigabases of sequencing data and around 88 million unique TCR sequences made up an early release that covered 640 HLA-typed donors. The study used immunosequencing to profile the T cell repertoires of approximately 690 subjects and linked those repertoires to cytomegalovirus serostatus.

A word on this clone: It has no known antigen specificity. No quality values exist for individual bases; no much larger clone is one base distant.

The cohort was made up of around 720 healthy bone marrow donors. At the time of sampling, all cohort members were nominally healthy, though unrecorded immune exposures were likely present. The donor tested CMV seronegative and was one of the 352 seronegative cohort members. A peripheral blood sample was collected from each donor, and TCR beta sequencing was performed on peripheral blood mononuclear cells. Genomic DNA extraction from the blood cell samples was performed with the Qiagen DNeasy Blood Extraction Kit. A distance of 8 bases separates the germline ends of V and J, which lose 6 bases and 5 bases respectively. From the cysteine up to the phenylalanine, the CDR3 has a length of 11 residues. The read is trimmed to its CDR3 DNA, 33 bases read in frame from base 1. Per the germline V gene, MDHEN is the CDR1 and SYDVKM is the CDR2. Receptors were amplified or captured by the immunoSEQ multiplex PCR assay. For the multiplex PCR, a mixture combining 60 forward primers for TCR Vbeta segments and 13 reverse primers for TCR Jbeta segments was used. The CDR3 region of rearranged TCR beta genes was amplified from genomic DNA with a multiplex PCR assay. The Illumina HiSeq System was used to sequence the amplified TCR beta libraries as 87-base-pair reads. The paper's data handling went like this. A later analysis tallied roughly 76 million unique TCR beta chains across the 660 or so repertoires, and around 9.9 million of those chains were shared by two or more donors. Raw reads were error-corrected and collapsed into unique sequences with a nearest-neighbor algorithm that merged closely related sequences to remove PCR and sequencing errors. V, D and J gene segments were assigned by aligning CDR3 sequences to IMGT reference sequences. Each retained sequence needed at least a six-nucleotide match to both a V gene segment and a J gene segment. Rearrangements were called productive when the CDR3 lacked stop codons and stayed in frame with V and J; all others were non-productive. CDR3 was defined by IMGT convention, running from the second conserved V-encoded cysteine to the conserved J-encoded phenylalanine. In an earlier analysis of 550 to 650 of the donors, sequences lacking an unambiguous match to a single V gene segment were excluded. In an earlier analysis of about 590 of the donors, a V segment was called functional when productive rearrangements were above 56.7%, and segregating when the standard deviation between donors exceeded 5%. A statistical classification framework was developed to diagnose cytomegalovirus status using the catalog of TCR beta chain sequences. In a later analysis, TCR nucleotide sequences were compared against IMGT/GENE-DB human TR gene sequences so that V and J genes could be assigned. The TCRdist pipeline was used in a later analysis to assign CDR3 sequences and most-parsimonious VDJ recombination scenarios. In a later analysis, each TCR beta chain was defined by its CDR3 amino acid sequence together with its V-gene family, and reads lacking a unique V-gene family were excluded. In a later analysis, some 600 highly shared, low-generation-probability nucleotide sequences were removed to address suspected cross-contamination and a sequencing artifact. For each public chain, a later analysis derived a clonal expansion index from normalized ranks of inferred template counts within each repertoire. A later analysis computed generation probabilities with a VDJ recombination model fitted to out-of-frame rearrangements, and checked the results against IGoR. A later analysis scored TCR-TCR, TCR-HLA and TCR-CMV co-occurrence with hypergeometric tests, applying a repertoire-size bias correction to TCR pairs. A later analysis estimated false discovery rates by permuting HLA or CMV assignments 20 times. In a later analysis, co-occurring TCRs were grouped using DBSCAN, with TCRdist sequence similarity added in when clustering inside HLA-allele-positive subsets. Repertoires with fewer than 30,000 or more than 120,000 public chains, plus five repertoires with anomalous nucleotide sharing, were excluded from co-occurrence clustering. Not all clones reach the TCRdb copy of this immuneACCESS table, which keeps in-frame sequences only. Checked studies attribute under half of the gap to unresolved V genes and leave the rest unexplained. From that table come the V and J calls and clone size; the DNA was used to work out D and trimming. The sample table shows approximately 100,000 clones, and 60% to 75% are seen once. The ten largest clones add up to 1.2% of the sample.

What the authors observed across the whole study: A further reported finding was that TCR beta sequences accurately predicted the HLA-A and HLA-B alleles for most subjects in the first cohort. Because counts were too low, around 17 rarely observed V segments, including chromosome 9 orphons, were left out of the earlier analysis of about 500 of the donors. Linkage disequilibrium might explain the correlated functional status among segregating V segments, but an unknown experimental factor could not be excluded. The sequencing pipeline was judged likely to have produced a cluster of highly shared sequence variants as a technical artifact. In a later analysis, HLA-associated TCR beta chains were found to be more clonally expanded and to have lower generation probabilities than equally common non-associated chains. A later analysis found that most CMV-associated TCR beta chains appeared HLA-restricted, with HLA associations seemingly driven largely by CMV exposure. Most TCR sequences were observed very rarely across donors, whereas some public TCRs were present in many individuals. For the cohort, immune exposure information was limited to CMV serostatus. Broadly in line with IMGT annotations, most TCR beta V segments showed up in productive rearrangements about 87% or about 30% of the time in an earlier analysis of 450 to 750 of the donors. The 87-base-pair reads could not distinguish some IMGT-functional V segments, including TRBV6-2 and TRBV6-3, so those segments were excluded. In a later genetic analysis, a missense DCLRE1C variant was associated with V-gene and J-gene trimming of TCR beta chains, and the association was replicated in an independent cohort. Assigning TCR associations to individual alleles was difficult when HLA alleles, especially DR and DQ, strongly co-occurred. Presence/absence analyses assumed roughly uniform sequencing depth across donors, an assumption that may not hold. According to the authors, the approach could potentially be generalized to other disease states and immunological phenotypes. At a false discovery rate of 0.05, a later analysis linked around 17,000 TCR beta sequences to specific HLA alleles. In a later genetic analysis, fewer N-insertions in productive TCRs were reported among donors in an Asian-associated ancestry cluster than the roughly 670-donor mean. A total of 164 TCR beta chains were listed by the study as associated with cytomegalovirus. The cohort was sequenced for TCR beta chains only, and without alpha or paired-chain data the features that could be detected were limited. In vitro tests confirmed that a few of the cytomegalovirus-associated TCR beta chains recognize cytomegalovirus antigens. HLA typing was unavailable for some donors at each locus, so association tests used only the typed subset. Cytomegalovirus status was reported to be diagnosed by the classifier with high specificity and sensitivity in both the original and validation cohorts. A later analysis reported that several top co-occurrence clusters appeared linked to parvovirus B19, influenza, CMV and Epstein-Barr virus. In a later analysis, TCR association rates were found to vary across HLA loci, with the most associated TCRs seen for DRB1 alleles and the fewest for HLA-C alleles.

This TCR was sampled from a female donor in good health and CMV-seronegative. The rearrangement joined TRBV28 to TRBJ2-7; the D segment cannot be called with confidence. Sequencing used PBMCs. In nucleotide form, the sequence is TGTGCCAGCAGCCCATACAACGAGCAGTACTTC. Translation gives CASSPYNEQYF.